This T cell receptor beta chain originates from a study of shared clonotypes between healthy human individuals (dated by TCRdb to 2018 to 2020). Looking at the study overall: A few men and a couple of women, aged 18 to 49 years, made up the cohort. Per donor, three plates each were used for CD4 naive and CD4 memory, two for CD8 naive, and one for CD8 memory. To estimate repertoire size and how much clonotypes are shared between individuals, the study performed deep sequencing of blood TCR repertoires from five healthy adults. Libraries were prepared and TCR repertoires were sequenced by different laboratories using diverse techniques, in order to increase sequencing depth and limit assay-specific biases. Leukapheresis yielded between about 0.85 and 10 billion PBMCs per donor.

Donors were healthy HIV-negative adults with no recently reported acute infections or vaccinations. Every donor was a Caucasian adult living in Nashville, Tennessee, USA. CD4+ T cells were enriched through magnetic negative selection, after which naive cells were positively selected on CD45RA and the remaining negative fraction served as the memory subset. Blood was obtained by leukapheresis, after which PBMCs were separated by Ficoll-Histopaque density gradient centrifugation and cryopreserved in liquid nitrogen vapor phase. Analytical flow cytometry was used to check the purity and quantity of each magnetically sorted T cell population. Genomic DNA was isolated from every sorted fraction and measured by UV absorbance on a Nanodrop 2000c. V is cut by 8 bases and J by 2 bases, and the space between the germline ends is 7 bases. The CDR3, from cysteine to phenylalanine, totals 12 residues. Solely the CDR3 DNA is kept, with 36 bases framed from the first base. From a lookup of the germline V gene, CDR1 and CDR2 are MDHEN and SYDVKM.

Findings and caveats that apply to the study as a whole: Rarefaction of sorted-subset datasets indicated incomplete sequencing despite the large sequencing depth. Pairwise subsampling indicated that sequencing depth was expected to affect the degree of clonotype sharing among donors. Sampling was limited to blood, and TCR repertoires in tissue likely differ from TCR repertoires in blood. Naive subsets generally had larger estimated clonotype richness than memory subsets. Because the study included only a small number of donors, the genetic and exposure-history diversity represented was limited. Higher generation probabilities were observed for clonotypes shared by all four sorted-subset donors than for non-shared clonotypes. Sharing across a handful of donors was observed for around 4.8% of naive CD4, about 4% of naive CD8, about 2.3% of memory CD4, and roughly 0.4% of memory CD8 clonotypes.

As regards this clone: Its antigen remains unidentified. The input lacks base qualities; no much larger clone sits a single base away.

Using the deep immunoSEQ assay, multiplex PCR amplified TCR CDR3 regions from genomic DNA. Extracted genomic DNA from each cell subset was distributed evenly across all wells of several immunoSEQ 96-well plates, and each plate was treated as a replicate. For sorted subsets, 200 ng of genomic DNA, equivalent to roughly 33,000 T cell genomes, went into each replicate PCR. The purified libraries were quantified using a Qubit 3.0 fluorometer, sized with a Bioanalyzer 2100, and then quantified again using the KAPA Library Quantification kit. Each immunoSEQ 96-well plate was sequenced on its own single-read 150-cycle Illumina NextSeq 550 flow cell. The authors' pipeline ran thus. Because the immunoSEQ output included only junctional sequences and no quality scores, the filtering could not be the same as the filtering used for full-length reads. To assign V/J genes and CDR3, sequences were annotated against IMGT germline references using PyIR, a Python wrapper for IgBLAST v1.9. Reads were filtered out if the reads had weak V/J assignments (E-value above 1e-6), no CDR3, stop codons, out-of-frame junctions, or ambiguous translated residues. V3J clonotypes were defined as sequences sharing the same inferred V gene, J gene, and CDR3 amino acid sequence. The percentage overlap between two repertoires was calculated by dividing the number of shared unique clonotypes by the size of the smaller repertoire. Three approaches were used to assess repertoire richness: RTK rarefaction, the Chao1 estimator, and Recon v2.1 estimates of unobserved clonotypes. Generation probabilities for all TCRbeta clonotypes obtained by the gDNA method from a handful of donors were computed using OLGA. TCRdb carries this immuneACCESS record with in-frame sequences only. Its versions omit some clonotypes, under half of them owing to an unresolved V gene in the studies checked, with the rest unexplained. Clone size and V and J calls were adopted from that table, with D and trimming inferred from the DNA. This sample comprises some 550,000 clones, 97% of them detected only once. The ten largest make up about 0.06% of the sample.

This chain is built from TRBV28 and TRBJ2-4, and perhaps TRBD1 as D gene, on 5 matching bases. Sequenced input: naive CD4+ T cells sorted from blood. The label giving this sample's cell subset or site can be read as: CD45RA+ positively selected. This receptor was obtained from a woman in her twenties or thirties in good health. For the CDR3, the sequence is CASGATKNIQYF. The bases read TGTGCCAGCGGGGCTACCAAAAACATTCAGTACTTC. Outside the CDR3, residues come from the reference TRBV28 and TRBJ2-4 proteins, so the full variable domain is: DVKVTQSSRYLVKRTGEKVFLECVQDMDHENMFWYRQDPGLGLRLIYFSYDVKMKEKGDIPEGYSVSREKKERFSLILESASTNQTSMYLCASGATKNIQYFGAGTRLSVL.